This TCR beta chain was identified in a study of blood T cell dynamics during melanoma immunotherapy (dated by TCRdb to the early 2020s). With regard to the full study: The patients had metastatic melanoma and were given first-line pembrolizumab or nivolumab plus ipilimumab as standard of care in the United Kingdom. To find early correlates of response, peripheral T cell receptor repertoires were profiled in metastatic melanoma patients before and after one cycle of checkpoint inhibitor therapy. The training cohort consisted of consecutive patients, while an additional independent group of patients from the same centre was pooled to form an external validation set.

Study-wide findings and limitations: The study was unable to establish whether the T cell clones driving the repertoire changes were melanoma-specific or instead reflected general immune activation. The relatively small sample size was acknowledged as a potential limitation on generalization of the results. Patients who later achieved disease control showed a bifurcated PBMC repertoire reorganization at W3, with increased clonality or increased diversity, unlike progressors.

The trim is 2 bases for V and 1 base for J, with a gap of 5 bases between the germline ends. Taken from cysteine to phenylalanine, the CDR3 has 13 residues. Of the read, only the CDR3 DNA is kept; its 39 bases are in frame from base 1. The CDR1 and CDR2 encoded by the germline V gene (reference sequence) are SEHNR and FQNEAQ. Of note for this clone: What this receptor recognizes is not known. Per-base quality was not reported, and no clone a single base away is much larger than it.

The time point label here, explained by the study, means: pre-treatment baseline. Blood was sampled before treatment (T0) and at week 3 (W3), after the first cycle of checkpoint blockade. Except for a couple of patients with rapid clinical progression, response was assessed 12 weeks after the first infusion by RECIST 1.1; disease control meant complete response, partial response or stable disease. Patients were not eligible if they had prior systemic cancer treatment, concomitant immunosuppressant therapy or synchronous other active malignancies. Both bulk PBMC and plasma cell-free DNA were sequenced for TCR beta so that circulating cells and T cell turnover could be tracked. Lymphoprep and SepMate tubes were used to isolate PBMC from blood, and red cell lysis was then performed. QIAamp DNA Blood Mini kits were used to extract DNA from PBMC and from sorted T cell subsets. For every bulk PBMC sample, a fixed 350 ng of DNA was loaded. Following the manufacturer instructions, the immunoSEQ TCRb Assay kit was used to amplify TCR beta CDR3 sequences from genomic DNA. The KAPA Library Quantification Kit for Illumina platforms was used to quantify pooled libraries by qPCR. Sequencing of the pooled libraries was done on an Illumina NextSeq 500, with clustering at about 0.6-1.1 pM. Turning to the authors' computational methods: The TCR data were analyzed using immunoSEQ ANALYZER and the R LymphoSeq package. A rearrangement efficiency score was calculated as productive divided by the sum of productive and non-productive CDR3 sequences. Clonality was measured with the Gini coefficient and diversity with the Renyi index at alpha=1, and both measures were compared pairwise between timepoints within each patient. Clonal relatedness, based on an edit distance of 3, and repertoire similarity, based on the Bhattacharyya coefficient, were both computed in LymphoSeq. To classify response, a linear discriminant analysis based on week-3 changes in clonality and diversity was built with the R MASS and caret packages. Here the immuneACCESS table is served through TCRdb, limited to in-frame sequences with V and J called. Missing clones are a known gap in these copies; in checked studies unresolved V genes cover under half, and the rest lacks a known reason. D and trimming were read from the DNA, whereas the V and J calls and clone size are those reported in that table. In all, the sample holds 9,500 to 11,000 clones, and around 90% of those were seen once. Clones ranked in the top ten supply about a tenth of the sample.

The sample was blood, taken from a patient treated with checkpoint blockade. The receptor was derived from a human donor with melanoma. The receptor chain draws on TRBV7-9 and TRBJ1-1, with a weak D call of TRBD1 (5 bases match). The CDR3 region: CASSLTGNTEAFF. The nucleotides read TGTGCCAGCAGCTTAACAGGGAACACTGAAGCTTTCTTT.